These T cell receptor beta chains were read from a single sample in a study of PD-L1 blockade in urothelial cancer. Libraries were prepared by immunoSEQ multiplex PCR; TCRdb keeps only in-frame clonotypes and omits some of them. The sample shows about 74,000 clones, roughly 90% of them seen only once. Specimen: PBMCs, collected around atezolizumab (anti-PD-L1) treatment. These receptors all come from a man between 65 and 85 years old with urothelial cancer. Both conserved end residues are part of each CDR3. D genes are given only for firm matches. Size tells how often a clone was seen (once, few, many) or the class of an expanded clone, and some rows leave it out.

clone_size: -; d_call: -; j_call: TRBJ2-2; v_call: TRBV28; cdr3_nt: TGTGCCAGCAGCACAGGGTTGCGGACCGGGGAGCTGTTTTTT; cdr3_aa: CASSTGLRTGELFF
clone_size: -; d_call: TRBD2; j_call: TRBJ2-7; v_call: TRBV7-6; cdr3_nt: TGTGCCAGCAGCTTAGAAATGGTCGGGGGGGCCGAGCAGTACTTC; cdr3_aa: CASSLEMVGGAEQYF
clone_size: -; d_call: -; j_call: TRBJ2-2; v_call: TRBV5-1; cdr3_nt: TGCGCCAGCAGCTTGGAATCGGGGATCTCGGCCGGGGAGCTGTTTTTT; cdr3_aa: CASSLESGISAGELFF
clone_size: -; d_call: TRBD1; j_call: TRBJ2-2; v_call: TRBV27; cdr3_nt: TGTGCCAGCGGGACAGGGAACACCGGGGAGCTGTTTTTT; cdr3_aa: CASGTGNTGELFF
clone_size: once; d_call: TRBD2; j_call: TRBJ2-4; v_call: TRBV11-3; cdr3_nt: TGTGCCAGCAGCTTAGGGGGGGGAGGGCCGGAAATAGCCAAAAACATTCAGTACTTC; cdr3_aa: CASSLGGGGPEIAKNIQYF
clone_size: -; d_call: TRBD1; j_call: TRBJ2-5; v_call: TRBV15; cdr3_nt: TGTGCCACCAGCAGGGGGGGACAGGGGGGAGCAGAGACCCAGTACTTC; cdr3_aa: CATSRGGQGGAETQYF
clone_size: -; d_call: -; j_call: TRBJ2-7; v_call: TRBV6-1; cdr3_nt: TGTGCCAGCAAAAGACGGCCAGGGGGGCTTTACGAGCAGTACTTC; cdr3_aa: CASKRRPGGLYEQYF
clone_size: -; d_call: -; j_call: TRBJ1-1; v_call: TRBV11-1; cdr3_nt: TGTGCCAGCAGCCCCCGAGACAGAATGAACACTGAAGCTTTCTTT; cdr3_aa: CASSPRDRMNTEAFF
clone_size: few; d_call: TRBD2; j_call: TRBJ2-5; v_call: TRBV7-2; cdr3_nt: TGTGCCAGCACAGCGGGGCTCCAAGAGACCCAGTACTTC; cdr3_aa: CASTAGLQETQYF
clone_size: -; d_call: TRBD2; j_call: TRBJ2-1; v_call: TRBV18; cdr3_nt: TGTGCCAGCTCACCCAGGACTAGCGCGAACTCCTACAATGAGCAGTTCTTC; cdr3_aa: CASSPRTSANSYNEQFF
clone_size: -; d_call: TRBD1; j_call: TRBJ1-2; v_call: TRBV2; cdr3_nt: TGTGCCAGCCGGGGACAGGGGGCGCTTCCCTATGGCTACACCTTC; cdr3_aa: CASRGQGALPYGYTF
clone_size: -; d_call: TRBD2; j_call: TRBJ2-7; v_call: TRBV28; cdr3_nt: TGTGCCAGCAGTTTGACTAGCGGATCCTACGAGCAGTACTTC; cdr3_aa: CASSLTSGSYEQYF
clone_size: -; d_call: TRBD1; j_call: TRBJ1-2; v_call: TRBV23-1; cdr3_nt: TGCGCCAGCAGTCAATCGAGTCGGGACAGGGGGATCTATGGCTACACCTTC; cdr3_aa: CASSQSSRDRGIYGYTF
clone_size: -; d_call: TRBD1; j_call: TRBJ1-1; v_call: TRBV29-1; cdr3_nt: TGCAGCGCTGGACAGGGGATTATGAATGAAGCTTTCTTT; cdr3_aa: CSAGQGIMNEAFF
clone_size: -; d_call: -; j_call: TRBJ1-1; v_call: TRBV19; cdr3_nt: TGTGCCAGTATCCTGGGGCCGATGAACACTGAAGCTTTCTTT; cdr3_aa: CASILGPMNTEAFF
clone_size: -; d_call: -; j_call: TRBJ2-7; v_call: TRBV5-1; cdr3_nt: TGCGCCAGCAGCTTGGAGGGGGGGCCCGTCTACGAGCAGTACTTC; cdr3_aa: CASSLEGGPVYEQYF
clone_size: -; d_call: -; j_call: TRBJ1-4; v_call: TRBV11-2; cdr3_nt: TGTGCCAGCAGCTTAGGGACAGTCGAAAAACTGTTTTTT; cdr3_aa: CASSLGTVEKLFF
clone_size: -; d_call: -; j_call: TRBJ2-1; v_call: TRBV5-8; cdr3_nt: TGTGCCAGCAGCTTGGAAAGCACGAGAATCCGGTTCTTC; cdr3_aa: CASSLESTRIRFF
clone_size: -; d_call: TRBD2; j_call: TRBJ2-7; v_call: TRBV6-1; cdr3_nt: TGTGCCAGCAGTGTATCTAGCGGGGTCGTGGGGGAGCAGTACTTC; cdr3_aa: CASSVSSGVVGEQYF
clone_size: -; d_call: TRBD1; j_call: TRBJ2-7; v_call: TRBV6-1; cdr3_nt: TGTGCCATTTACCCAAGGGGGACAGGCCCCTACGAGCAGTACTTC; cdr3_aa: CAIYPRGTGPYEQYF
clone_size: -; d_call: TRBD2; j_call: TRBJ2-1; v_call: TRBV4-2; cdr3_nt: TGTGCCAGCAGTCCTGGCAGCGGGAACAATGAGCAGTTCTTC; cdr3_aa: CASSPGSGNNEQFF
clone_size: -; d_call: TRBD1; j_call: TRBJ2-7; v_call: TRBV10-2; cdr3_nt: TGCGCCAGCACTAGGGGACAGCCCCTCTACGAGCAGTACTTC; cdr3_aa: CASTRGQPLYEQYF
clone_size: -; d_call: -; j_call: TRBJ2-2; v_call: TRBV2; cdr3_nt: TGTGCCAGCAGTGACTTGGGGGCAGGCACCGGGGAGCTGTTTTTT; cdr3_aa: CASSDLGAGTGELFF
clone_size: -; d_call: -; j_call: TRBJ1-2; v_call: TRBV19; cdr3_nt: TGTGCCAGTAGAAAGGCCCACGGGAGCGGCTATGGCTACACCTTC; cdr3_aa: CASRKAHGSGYGYTF
clone_size: -; d_call: -; j_call: TRBJ2-2; v_call: TRBV6-1; cdr3_nt: TGTGCCAGCAGTGGCGGCTCTGGCCCCACCGGGGAGCTGTTTTTT; cdr3_aa: CASSGGSGPTGELFF
clone_size: -; d_call: -; j_call: TRBJ1-2; v_call: TRBV15; cdr3_nt: TGTGCCACCAGCAGGCCCGAGGTTATGGGCTATGGCTACACCTTC; cdr3_aa: CATSRPEVMGYGYTF
clone_size: -; d_call: -; j_call: TRBJ2-5; v_call: TRBV5-1; cdr3_nt: TGCGCCAGCAGCTTGGGTCCATCCAGGGGTTTAATAGAGACCCAGTACTTC; cdr3_aa: CASSLGPSRGLIETQYF
clone_size: once; d_call: TRBD1; j_call: TRBJ2-6; v_call: TRBV9; cdr3_nt: TGTGCCAGCAGCGTACTGGACAGGGGCTTCTCTGGGGCCAACGTCCTGACTTTC; cdr3_aa: CASSVLDRGFSGANVLTF
clone_size: -; d_call: -; j_call: TRBJ2-1; v_call: TRBV30; cdr3_nt: TGTGCCTGGAGACTAGCTCCCTACAATGAGCAGTTCTTC; cdr3_aa: CAWRLAPYNEQFF
clone_size: once; d_call: -; j_call: TRBJ2-7; v_call: TRBV5-1; cdr3_nt: TGCGCCAGCAGCTTGGATCTCGAACTCGAGCAGTACTTC; cdr3_aa: CASSLDLELEQYF
clone_size: -; d_call: -; j_call: TRBJ1-5; v_call: TRBV6-6; cdr3_nt: TGTGCCAGCAGTTACTCGCCCCCAGGGTGGGATCAGCCCCAGCATTTT; cdr3_aa: CASSYSPPGWDQPQHF
clone_size: -; d_call: -; j_call: TRBJ2-7; v_call: TRBV19; cdr3_nt: TGTGCCAGTACCAACTCCCCTTCCGCTAATAGTTTCTACGAGCAGTACTTC; cdr3_aa: CASTNSPSANSFYEQYF
clone_size: -; d_call: -; j_call: TRBJ2-1; v_call: TRBV6-5; cdr3_nt: TGTGCCAGCAGTTACTGGTCAGTGGACAATGAGCAGTTCTTC; cdr3_aa: CASSYWSVDNEQFF
clone_size: -; d_call: TRBD1; j_call: TRBJ2-7; v_call: TRBV5-4; cdr3_nt: TGTGCCAGCAGCCAAGCAGGGGGCTCCTACGAGCAGTACTTC; cdr3_aa: CASSQAGGSYEQYF